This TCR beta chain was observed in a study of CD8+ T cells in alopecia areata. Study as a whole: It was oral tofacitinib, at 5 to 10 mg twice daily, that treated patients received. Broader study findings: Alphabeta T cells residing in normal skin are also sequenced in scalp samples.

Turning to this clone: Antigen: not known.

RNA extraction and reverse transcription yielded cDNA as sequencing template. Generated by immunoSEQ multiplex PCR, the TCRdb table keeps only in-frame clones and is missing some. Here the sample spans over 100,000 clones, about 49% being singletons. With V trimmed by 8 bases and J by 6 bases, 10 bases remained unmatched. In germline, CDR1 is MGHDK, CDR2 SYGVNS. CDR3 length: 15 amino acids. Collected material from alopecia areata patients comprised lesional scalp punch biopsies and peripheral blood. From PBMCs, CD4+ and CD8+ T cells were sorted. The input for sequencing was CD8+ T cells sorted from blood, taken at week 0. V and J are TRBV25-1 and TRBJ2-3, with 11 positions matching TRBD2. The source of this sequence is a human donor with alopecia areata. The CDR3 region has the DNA TGTGCCAGCTCATCCCCTAGCGGGGGGTCGGATACGCAGTATTTT. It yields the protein CASSSPSGGSDTQYF.